Below, 2 T cell receptor beta chains from the same sample are listed, as sequenced in a study of identical twins. Using its own MiXCR run on the 5' RACE reads, TCRdb lists one record per CDR3 protein. The table shows about 430,000 distinct CDR3 sequences, with about 18% occurring only once. The specimen was naive T cells sorted from blood. These receptors all come from a man in his fifties in good health.

The CDR3 bases are TGTGCCAGCAATCGGGGGTCAGCAGATACGCAGTATTTT. The encoded protein is CASNRGSADTQYF. This chain uses TRBV27 with TRBJ2-3; TRBD2 is a possible D gene (6 bases). Germline CDR1 is MNHEY and CDR2 is SMNVEV (reference sequence). Trimming removed 7 bases at V and 4 bases at J, with 12 bases between. CDR3 length: 13 residues.

This clonotype was found many times. The J gene is TRBJ2-1, the V gene TRBV20-1; 8 bases match TRBD2. Germline V lookup: CDR1 DFQATT, CDR2 SNEGSKA (reference sequence). CDR3 length: 14 amino acids. Unmatched junction bases numbered 8, after V lost 3 bases and J lost 7 bases. The CDR3 region is CSASSTSGNNEQFF. CDR3 bases: TGCAGTGCTAGTTCAACTAGCGGTAATAATGAGCAGTTCTTC.